The 22 T cell receptor beta chains below come from one sample, sequenced in a study of CD8+CD57+ T cells in acquired aplastic anemia. Individuals selected for sequencing had exhibited CD8+CD57+ cell expansion on flow cytometry. The template for TCR beta VDJ and CDR3 sequence profiling was genomic DNA. TCRdb used MiXCR to reprocess the reads, holding one entry per CDR3 protein. Of about 190,000 distinct CDR3 sequences in the sample, around 47% were seen once. What was sequenced was sorted CD4+, CD8+, or CD8+CD57+ T cells (not recorded which) from PBMCs. The receptor source for this set is a human donor with aplastic anemia.

The table lists this clonotype with a count of one. The V call is TRBV3-1, the J call TRBJ2-5; perhaps D is TRBD1 or TRBD2 (7 bases each). V was pared by 3 bases and J by 3 bases, with 11 bases between. This CDR3 spans 14 amino acids. Germline V CDR1 and CDR2: LGHDT, YNNKEL (reference sequence). CDR3 protein: CASSQGGGEETQYF. CDR3 nucleotide sequence: TGTGCCAGCAGCCAGGGAGGGGGCGAAGAGACCCAGTACTTC.

V is TRBV7-2 and J is TRBJ1-6, with a tentative D call TRBD1 (6 bases). Germline V CDR1 and CDR2: SGHTA, FQGNSA. The V and J ends lost 1 base and 15 bases respectively, with 13 bases between them. The CDR3 runs 13 residues. DNA for the CDR3: TGTGCCAGCAGCTTAGACCAGGGGCCCATCCTCCACTTT. Translated: CASSLDQGPILHF.

This rearrangement joins TRBV10-3 to TRBJ1-3; D unresolved. Trimming stripped 5 bases from V and 0 bases from J, with 8 bases between. Looked up from germline, CDR1 is ENHRY and CDR2 is SYGVKD. The CDR3 contains 14 residues. The CDR3 spells CAISWAGSGNTIYF. CDR3 bases: TGTGCCATCAGTTGGGCAGGCTCTGGAAACACCATATATTTT.

This clonotype was seen more than once but under ten times. This chain connects TRBV3-1 to TRBJ1-2; no clear D gene. V was cut by 2 bases and J by 2 bases, with 9 bases left in between. From germline, CDR1 is LGHDT and CDR2 YNNKEL (reference sequence). The CDR3 sequence is 14 residues long. As DNA, the CDR3 is TGTGCCAGCAGCCAACGGCGGCAGAACTATGGCTACACCTTC. Translating gives CASSQRRQNYGYTF.

The table lists this clonotype with many counts. The J gene is TRBJ2-5, the V gene TRBV15; perhaps TRBD2 as D (6 bases). V was trimmed by 5 bases and J by 4 bases, leaving 11 bases between them. The CDR3 totals 13 residues. The germline CDR1 and CDR2 sequences are LNHNV and YYDKDF (reference sequence). The CDR3 reads CATSLQGGETQYF. DNA of the CDR3: TGTGCCACCAGCCTCCAGGGAGGAGAGACCCAGTACTTC.

The sample holds a few counts of this clonotype. The chain links TRBV20-1 to TRBJ1-6, with TRBD1 identical over 7 bases. This CDR3 region has 14 residues. Losses at the gene ends were 6 bases for V and 6 bases for J; bases not matched to a gene: 8. Germline assignment: CDR1 DFQATT and CDR2 SNEGSKA (reference sequence). The CDR3 DNA is TGCAGTGCACGACCCGGGACAGTTAATTCACCCCTCCACTTT. Its translation is CSARPGTVNSPLHF.

This clonotype was counted ten times or more. This sequence joins TRBV5-8 and TRBJ1-2; D gene uncertain. CDR1 SGHTS and CDR2 YDEGEE come from the germline V gene. V was clipped by 3 bases and J by 3 bases, with 6 bases between them. There are 12 residues in the CDR3. CDR3 region: CASSYRDYGYTF. In nucleotides, the CDR3 is TGTGCCAGCAGCTACCGTGACTATGGCTACACCTTC. Full variable domain (missing parts from reference TRBV5-8 and TRBJ1-2): EAGVTQSPTHLIKTRGQQATLRCSPISGHTSVYWYQQALGLGLQFLLWYDEGEERNRGNFPPRFSGRQFPNYSSELNVNALELEDSALYLCASSYRDYGYTFGSGTRLTVV.

This clonotype appeared a few times. The chain's CDR3 is CASSLVSSGANVLTF. CDR3 in DNA: TGTGCCAGCAGCTTGGTTAGCTCTGGGGCCAACGTCCTGACTTTC. This chain joins TRBV5-8 and TRBJ2-6; D is uncertain. Trimming stripped 0 bases from V and 0 bases from J, with 4 bases between. The CDR3 covers 15 residues. CDR1 SGHTS and CDR2 YDEGEE come from the germline V gene.

This rearrangement joins TRBV5-4 to TRBJ2-1; TRBD2 might be the D (6 bases). The length of the CDR3 is 16 residues. V shed 0 bases and J shed 2 bases, with 12 bases lying between them. Germline loops: CDR1 SGHNT, CDR2 YYREEE (reference sequence). The CDR3 nucleotides read TGTGCCAGCAGCTTGGGGGGACTCAAAACCTACAATGAGCAGTTCTTC. Protein: CASSLGGLKTYNEQFF.

V and J are TRBV24-1 and TRBJ2-7; D gene uncertain. CDR1 is KGHDR, CDR2 SFDVKD, per germline. V was clipped by 3 bases and J by 7 bases, with 9 bases between them. The CDR3 runs 12 residues. DNA of the CDR3: TGTGCCACCAGTGATACGGGCAGAGAGCAGTACTTC. It specifies CATSDTGREQYF.

This clonotype was detected ten times or more. The V and J genes are TRBV6-1 and TRBJ1-5; TRBD1 matches at 7 bases. The CDR3 length is 15 residues. J gave up 3 bases and V 6 bases, and 8 bases lay outside the gene matches. Germline CDR1 is MNHNS and CDR2 is SASEGT. DNA for the CDR3: TGTGCCAGCAGCCACAGGGGTTGGGACAATCAGCCCCAGCATTTT. Translation: CASSHRGWDNQPQHF.

This clonotype has ten or more counts. This rearrangement joins TRBV5-1 to TRBJ2-7; D is uncertain. Trimming stripped 1 base from V and 3 bases from J, with 14 bases between. The V gene's germline CDR1 is SGHRS and CDR2 YFSETQ. The CDR3 consists of 15 residues. The CDR3 bases are TGCGCCAGCAGCTTGACCAAGGAGCGATACTACGAGCAGTACTTC. The encoded protein is CASSLTKERYYEQYF.

This clonotype has only one observation. Compared with germline, one end of the junction differs, possibly owing to a read error. This chain links TRBV19 with TRBJ2-7; D gene unclear. Germline-derived CDR1 and CDR2 are LNHDA and SQIVND (reference sequence). CDR3 size: 15 residues. Here the CDR3 reads CANSRLASEGYEQYF. The CDR3 DNA follows: TGTGCCAATAGTAGGCTGGCTAGTGAAGGCTACGAGCAGTACTTC.

V and J are TRBV12-5 and TRBJ2-7; possible D gene TRBD1, 6 bases. Germline CDR1 LGHNT, CDR2 FRNRAP. V shed 5 bases and J shed 3 bases, with 8 bases lying between them. The CDR3 covers 12 residues. The CDR3 nucleotides are TGTGCTAGTGGTGCAGGGGTCTACGAGCAGTACTTC. It is translated as CASGAGVYEQYF. Looking up the rest from reference TRBV12-5 and TRBJ2-7 gives the full variable domain: DARVTQTPRHKVTEMGQEVTMRCQPILGHNTVFWYRQTMMQGLELLAYFRNRAPLDDSGMPKDRFSAEMPDATLATLKIQPSEPRDSAVYFCASGAGVYEQYFGPGTRLTVT.

This clonotype was counted many times. The genes are TRBV19 and TRBJ2-1; D perhaps matches TRBD2 (6 bases). There are 15 residues in the CDR3. With 7 bases removed from V and 8 bases from J, the gap between germline ends came to 21 bases. The germline V gene has CDR1 LNHDA and CDR2 SQIVND (reference sequence). The CDR3: CASTQGGLSYDEQFF. The CDR3 region has the DNA TGTGCCAGTACCCAGGGAGGACTCTCTTATGATGAGCAGTTCTTC.

The chain joins TRBV10-3 to TRBJ2-5; 11 bases map to TRBD1. Looked up from germline, CDR1 is ENHRY and CDR2 is SYGVKD. V gave up 9 bases and J gave up 5 bases; unmatched junction bases: 5. There are 13 residues in the CDR3. CDR3 in amino acids: CAIGQGAAETQYF. CDR3 bases: TGTGCCATTGGACAGGGGGCAGCGGAGACCCAGTACTTC.

This clonotype has more than one count but fewer than ten. The genes are TRBV27 and TRBJ2-7; 11 nucleotides line up with TRBD1. J lost 7 bases, V lost 2 bases, and 4 bases had no gene match. Per germline, CDR1 MNHEY and CDR2 SMNVEV (reference sequence). The CDR3 extends over 14 amino acids. The DNA of the CDR3 is TGTGCCAGCAGTTTACGGACAGGGGGCTTGGAGCAGTACTTC. Protein product: CASSLRTGGLEQYF.

The chain links TRBV20-1 to TRBJ2-7; TRBD2 is a possible D gene (6 bases). Trimming left V 0 bases short and J 8 bases short, with 14 bases between. Germline values: CDR1 DFQATT, CDR2 SNEGSKA (reference sequence). CDR3 length: 13 residues. The CDR3 sequence: CSARDVPGLQQYF. DNA for the CDR3: TGCAGTGCTAGAGACGTTCCGGGACTGCAGCAGTACTTC.

This clonotype was detected a few times. This chain uses TRBV20-1 with TRBJ2-5; D is ambiguous. Between the trimmed V and J ends, which lost 0 bases and 1 base, there was a span of 12 bases. The V gene's germline CDR1 is DFQATT and CDR2 SNEGSKA (reference sequence). The CDR3 loop spans 15 amino acids. The CDR3 DNA is TGCAGTGCTAGAGATCCAACTACCTCCCAAGAGACCCAGTACTTC. Translation: CSARDPTTSQETQYF.

V usage is TRBV24-1 and J usage is TRBJ2-7; D ambiguous. V lost 7 bases to trimming and J lost 3 bases, with 6 bases between them. Germline values: CDR1 KGHDR, CDR2 SFDVKD. The CDR3 consists of 11 residues. This CDR3 is CATRLIYEQYF. The CDR3 DNA follows: TGTGCCACCAGATTAATCTACGAGCAGTACTTC.

In regard to this clonotype: A read error may explain this, as a much larger clone is one base away. The chain employs TRBV14 and TRBJ2-3, with 7 bases aligning to TRBD2. CDR1 is SGHDN and CDR2 is FVKESK in the germline V gene. V was clipped by 6 bases and J by 4 bases; unmatched bases: 1. The CDR3 sequence is 12 residues long. CDR3 loop: CASRREADTQYF. CDR3 DNA: TGTGCCAGCAGACGGGAGGCAGATACGCAGTATTTT.

About this clonotype itself: Germline is not matched at one junction end, which may reflect a read error. The chain is built from TRBV15 and TRBJ1-1, with D unresolved. The V gene's germline CDR1 is LNHNV and CDR2 YYDKDF (reference sequence). The CDR3 extends over 13 amino acids. CDR3 loop: CATSTKLNTEAFF. In DNA form, the CDR3 reads TGCGCCACCAGCACCAAGTTGAACACTGAAGCTTTCTTT.